This T cell receptor beta chain was profiled in a study of cytotoxic CD8 clonotypes in ibrutinib-treated CLL (dated by TCRdb to the early 2020s). In the study overall: The cohort had about ten relapsed/refractory and 15 treatment-naive patients; roughly 18 were IGHV unmutated. Of the approximately 87 people in the trial, around 24 had longitudinal samples available. Every remission and progressive disease sample was obtained while ibrutinib was still being received by the patients. Partial responses were observed in about 25 patients and complete responses in 2; after a median follow-up of 68 months, remission was maintained in approximately 15 patients and progression was observed in about twelve. Cryopreserved peripheral blood mononuclear cells were collected at three points: before therapy, at response, and at either sustained remission or disease progression. Samples averaged approximately 240,000 productive templates and around 91,000 productive rearrangements. Response samples were taken after a median of roughly eleven months on treatment, ranging from roughly 6 to 36 months. Findings and caveats that apply to the study as a whole: Baseline clonality was found to be higher than that of age-matched healthy donors and was strongly correlated with circulating CD8+ T-cell counts. Public clonotypes were rare and either shrank or stayed stable during treatment, and the rise in clonality at ibrutinib response reflected expansion of private clonotypes. Lymph node repertoires were not examined, and the timing of sampling was not matched between patients in sustained remission and those whose disease progressed. An increase in clonality was observed at ibrutinib response, with clonality remaining stable during sustained remission and falling back toward baseline at progression.

A MiSeq instrument was used for deep resolution sequencing, which targeted depths ranging from 1 in 1 million up to 1 in 200,000 T cells, with coverage averaging 10x for each clonotype. The immunoSEQ hsTCRB Kit was used to generate the TCR beta libraries. On the authors' methods: The data were analyzed with ImmunoSEQ Analyzer and ImmunoSEQ Data Assistant, and V, D and J gene assignments followed IMGT definitions. Clonality, which ranges from 0 to 1, was calculated by subtracting the normalized Shannon entropy of productive rearrangement frequencies from one. Only overrepresented clonotypes making up at least 0.05% of the repertoire of each patient were included in the public clonotype analysis. Some 13 age-matched healthy donor repertoires from immuneACCESS were used as controls for clonality. TCRdb retrieved this table from immuneACCESS and kept in-frame rearrangements only. Not all clones are present; in checked studies, unresolved V genes account for under half, and no reason is known for the remainder. The DNA was the basis for D and trimming; V, J and clone size are from that table. The sample includes over 45,000 clones, with nearly 55% observed a single time. Jointly, the top ten make up 20% to 30% of the sample.

Sample time point, as interpreted from the label and publication: progressive disease on ibrutinib. For TCR beta library preparation, around 1.8 micrograms of genomic DNA were extracted from the cryopreserved PBMCs. High-throughput TCR beta sequencing was performed on longitudinal blood samples from CLL patients receiving ibrutinib monotherapy. Patients were enrolled in a phase 2 open-label single-center ibrutinib monotherapy trial. This clone occurred a few times. Its antigen is still unknown. The record has no base qualities; no much larger clone is one base away. The receptor's source is a human donor with chronic lymphocytic leukemia. Sequenced material: PBMCs, taken at disease progression, from a patient treated with ibrutinib.

CDR3 sequence: CASSPSRLRGTQYF. The base sequence is TGTGCCAGCAGCCCGTCGCGGCTAAGGGGTACGCAGTATTTT. The V gene is TRBV27 and the J gene is TRBJ2-3, with a weak D call of TRBD1 (5 bases match). V is clipped by 6 bases and J by 8 bases, and the sequence between their germline boundaries is 18 bases long. The CDR3 spans 14 residues, from the cysteine through the phenylalanine. The kept DNA is CDR3 alone, 42 bases in frame from the first base. The germline V gene (reference sequence) sets CDR1 to MNHEY and CDR2 to SMNVEV.